The present T cell receptor (beta chain) was sequenced within a study of graft-versus-host responses after intestinal transplantation. Profiled with immunoSEQ multiplex PCR; TCRdb holds only in-frame clones, not every one. The profile covers some 17,000 clones, with 80% appearing a single time and 18% taken by the ten largest. This clone was counted only a few times. Graft tissue processing released intraepithelial and lamina propria lymphocytes. Sequencing used ileum tissue, obtained roughly 100 days after intestinal transplant. The TCR was taken from a human patient who received an intestinal transplant, so some T cells may come from the graft donor.

The DNA for the CDR3 is TGTGCCAGCAGCTTAGACGGGCGGAGGGCTGAAGCTTTCTTT. Translating it yields CASSLDGRRAEAFF. This chain uses TRBV5-6 with TRBJ1-1; D remains unclear. Germline-derived CDR1 and CDR2 are SGHDT and YYEEEE. The CDR3 is made up of 14 amino acids. With 2 bases removed from V and 6 bases from J, the gap between germline ends came to 14 bases.